This is a list of T cell receptor beta chains from one sample in a study of cytomegalovirus exposure and HLA in healthy donors. The table came from immunoSEQ multiplex PCR; TCRdb's copy has only in-frame clones and leaves some out. The table shows around 91,000 clones, with 60% to 75% occurring only once. The sequenced sample was PBMCs. These receptors came from a man between 60 and 70 years old in good health and CMV-seronegative. CDR3s include the opening cysteine and the closing phenylalanine or tryptophan. D genes are given only for firm matches. Expanded clones get a size class; other rows say once, few or many, or leave the size out.

v_call: TRBV5-1; clone_size: NA; j_call: TRBJ2-3; d_call: NA; cdr3_aa: CASSLGTALTDTQYF; cdr3_nt: TGCGCCAGCAGCTTGGGGACAGCCCTCACAGATACGCAGTATTTT
v_call: TRBV21-1; clone_size: NA; j_call: TRBJ2-7; d_call: NA; cdr3_aa: CASRPPGQKDEQYF; cdr3_nt: TGTGCCAGCAGACCTCCGGGACAGAAGGACGAGCAGTACTTC
v_call: TRBV7-3; clone_size: NA; j_call: TRBJ2-2; d_call: TRBD1; cdr3_aa: CASSPDLGQGASGELFF; cdr3_nt: TGTGCCAGCAGCCCCGACTTGGGACAGGGGGCAAGCGGGGAGCTGTTTTTT
v_call: TRBV7-3; clone_size: NA; j_call: TRBJ1-1; d_call: TRBD1; cdr3_aa: CASSTGGARNTEAFF; cdr3_nt: TGTGCCAGCAGCACAGGGGGCGCGAGGAACACTGAAGCTTTCTTT
v_call: TRBV7-9; clone_size: few; j_call: TRBJ2-7; d_call: TRBD1; cdr3_aa: CASSLARTGGFYEQYF; cdr3_nt: TGTGCCAGCAGCTTAGCGCGGACAGGGGGATTCTACGAGCAGTACTTC
v_call: TRBV2; clone_size: medium-sized; j_call: TRBJ2-7; d_call: TRBD2; cdr3_aa: CASSPAGLAGSYEQYF; cdr3_nt: TGTGCCAGCAGCCCGGCGGGACTAGCGGGATCGTACGAGCAGTACTTC
v_call: TRBV5-4; clone_size: NA; j_call: TRBJ1-1; d_call: NA; cdr3_aa: CASSLEQPNTEAFF; cdr3_nt: TGTGCCAGCAGCTTGGAACAGCCGAACACTGAAGCTTTCTTT
v_call: TRBV28; clone_size: NA; j_call: TRBJ2-7; d_call: NA; cdr3_aa: CASSTGNEQYF; cdr3_nt: TGTGCCAGCAGTACAGGGAACGAGCAGTACTTC
v_call: TRBV2; clone_size: NA; j_call: TRBJ2-7; d_call: TRBD1; cdr3_aa: CASRTGESYEQYF; cdr3_nt: TGTGCCAGTCGGACAGGGGAATCCTACGAGCAGTACTTC
v_call: TRBV6-1; clone_size: NA; j_call: TRBJ1-6; d_call: TRBD1; cdr3_aa: CASSPQGVLSSPLHF; cdr3_nt: TGTGCCAGCAGCCCCCAGGGGGTACTTAGTTCACCCCTCCACTTT
v_call: TRBV6-1; clone_size: NA; j_call: TRBJ1-2; d_call: TRBD1; cdr3_aa: CASSQGQVYGYTF; cdr3_nt: TGTGCCAGCAGTCAAGGACAGGTCTATGGCTACACCTTC
v_call: TRBV19; clone_size: NA; j_call: TRBJ2-6; d_call: NA; cdr3_aa: CASSIRGSLLSGANVLTF; cdr3_nt: TGTGCCAGTAGTATAAGGGGGTCCCTACTTTCTGGGGCCAACGTCCTGACTTTC
v_call: TRBV27; clone_size: NA; j_call: TRBJ1-4; d_call: NA; cdr3_aa: CASSGRGAEKLFF; cdr3_nt: TGTGCCAGCAGCGGACGGGGGGCTGAAAAACTGTTTTTT
v_call: TRBV14; clone_size: NA; j_call: TRBJ1-2; d_call: NA; cdr3_aa: CASSQATGISYGYTF; cdr3_nt: TGTGCCAGCAGCCAGGCAACAGGGATCTCGTATGGCTACACCTTC
v_call: TRBV19; clone_size: NA; j_call: TRBJ1-4; d_call: NA; cdr3_aa: CASSPGYSEKLFF; cdr3_nt: TGTGCCAGTAGCCCAGGGTATTCTGAAAAACTGTTTTTT
v_call: TRBV5-1; clone_size: few; j_call: TRBJ2-6; d_call: TRBD1; cdr3_aa: CASRDWTGGAGANVLTF; cdr3_nt: TGCGCCAGCAGGGATTGGACAGGGGGCGCTGGGGCCAACGTCCTGACTTTC
v_call: TRBV27; clone_size: few; j_call: TRBJ1-2; d_call: TRBD1; cdr3_aa: CASSLLRQGRTPNYGYTF; cdr3_nt: TGTGCCAGCAGTTTATTAAGACAGGGGAGGACCCCTAACTATGGCTACACCTTC
v_call: TRBV5-1; clone_size: NA; j_call: TRBJ1-3; d_call: NA; cdr3_aa: CASSSSGSGNTIYF; cdr3_nt: TGCGCCAGCAGCTCATCCGGGTCTGGAAACACCATATATTTT
v_call: TRBV14; clone_size: NA; j_call: TRBJ1-1; d_call: NA; cdr3_aa: CASSLFINTEAFF; cdr3_nt: TGTGCCAGCAGCCTTTTTATCAACACTGAAGCTTTCTTT
v_call: TRBV28; clone_size: NA; j_call: TRBJ2-7; d_call: TRBD1; cdr3_aa: CASSSTGLTYEQYF; cdr3_nt: TGTGCCAGCAGTTCGACAGGGCTCACATACGAGCAGTACTTC
v_call: TRBV28; clone_size: NA; j_call: TRBJ2-1; d_call: TRBD2; cdr3_aa: CASSSTPGKREVGEQFF; cdr3_nt: TGTGCCAGCAGTTCTACCCCCGGTAAGCGGGAGGTAGGTGAGCAGTTCTTC
v_call: TRBV5-8; clone_size: NA; j_call: TRBJ1-2; d_call: NA; cdr3_aa: CASSLDGEPNYGYTF; cdr3_nt: TGTGCCAGCAGCTTGGACGGGGAACCGAACTATGGCTACACCTTC
v_call: TRBV21-1; clone_size: NA; j_call: TRBJ1-4; d_call: NA; cdr3_aa: CASSPPDRGEKATNEKLFF; cdr3_nt: TGTGCCAGCAGCCCCCCGGACAGGGGAGAGAAAGCAACTAATGAAAAACTGTTTTTT
v_call: TRBV18; clone_size: NA; j_call: TRBJ2-4; d_call: NA; cdr3_aa: CASSPQGSKNIQYF; cdr3_nt: TGTGCCAGCTCACCACAGGGGTCCAAAAACATTCAGTACTTC
v_call: TRBV5-1; clone_size: NA; j_call: TRBJ1-3; d_call: NA; cdr3_aa: CASSLQGTKSGNTIYF; cdr3_nt: TGCGCCAGCAGCTTGCAAGGGACAAAATCTGGAAACACCATATATTTT